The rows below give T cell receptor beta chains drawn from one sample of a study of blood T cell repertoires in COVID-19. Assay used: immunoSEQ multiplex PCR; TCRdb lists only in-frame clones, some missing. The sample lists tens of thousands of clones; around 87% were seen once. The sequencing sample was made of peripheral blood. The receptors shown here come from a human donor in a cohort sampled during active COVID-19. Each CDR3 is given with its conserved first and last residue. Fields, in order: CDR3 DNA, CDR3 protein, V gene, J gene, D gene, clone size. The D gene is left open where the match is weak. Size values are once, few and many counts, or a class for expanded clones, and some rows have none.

cdr3_nt: TGTGCCACCAGCCCTAGGACGGGGAGCTCCTATAATTCACCCCTCCACTTT; cdr3_aa: CATSPRTGSSYNSPLHF; v_call: TRBV15; j_call: TRBJ1-6; d_call: .; clone_size: .
cdr3_nt: TGTGCCAGCAGTTTATCCGGGTCAGCGCAGCCCCAGCATTTT; cdr3_aa: CASSLSGSAQPQHF; v_call: TRBV27; j_call: TRBJ1-5; d_call: .; clone_size: .
cdr3_nt: TGTGCCACAAGCGGGAATTCAGGATACGAGCAGTACTTC; cdr3_aa: CATSGNSGYEQYF; v_call: TRBV19; j_call: TRBJ2-7; d_call: TRBD2; clone_size: .
cdr3_nt: TGTGCCAGCAGTACCTACAGGGGCCAACTGTTTTTT; cdr3_aa: CASSTYRGQLFF; v_call: TRBV6-6; j_call: TRBJ1-4; d_call: TRBD1; clone_size: .
cdr3_nt: TGTGCCAGCAGTGAAGCGTCCCCAGGGACTTACACCGGGGAGCTGTTTTTT; cdr3_aa: CASSEASPGTYTGELFF; v_call: TRBV2; j_call: TRBJ2-2; d_call: .; clone_size: .
cdr3_nt: TGTGCCAGCAGCTCCCTACTAGCGGGGGGGCCAGAGACCCAGTACTTC; cdr3_aa: CASSSLLAGGPETQYF; v_call: TRBV7-9; j_call: TRBJ2-5; d_call: TRBD2; clone_size: .
cdr3_nt: TGCAGCGTCACAACAGGGGGGACTGGCAATCAGCCCCAGCATTTT; cdr3_aa: CSVTTGGTGNQPQHF; v_call: TRBV29-1; j_call: TRBJ1-5; d_call: TRBD1; clone_size: .
cdr3_nt: TGTGCCAGCAGTAGCCGACAGGGGATGCAGCCCCAGCATTTT; cdr3_aa: CASSSRQGMQPQHF; v_call: TRBV28; j_call: TRBJ1-5; d_call: TRBD1; clone_size: .
cdr3_nt: TGTGCCAGTAGTTCGGCCCACAGGGGCAAAGAGACCCAGTACTTC; cdr3_aa: CASSSAHRGKETQYF; v_call: TRBV19; j_call: TRBJ2-5; d_call: TRBD1; clone_size: .
cdr3_nt: TGCGCCAGCAGCTGGCGGGACTCGCCAGTGGAAAGCACAGATACGCAGTATTTT; cdr3_aa: CASSWRDSPVESTDTQYF; v_call: TRBV5-1; j_call: TRBJ2-3; d_call: .; clone_size: .
cdr3_nt: TGTGCCAGCAGCGAGGGTAGCGGGTTAGAAGAGACCCAGTACTTC; cdr3_aa: CASSEGSGLEETQYF; v_call: TRBV9; j_call: TRBJ2-5; d_call: TRBD2; clone_size: .
cdr3_nt: TGTGCCTGGATCGGTAACCAAGAGACCCAGTACTTC; cdr3_aa: CAWIGNQETQYF; v_call: TRBV30; j_call: TRBJ2-5; d_call: .; clone_size: .
cdr3_nt: TGTGCCACCAGCAGAGCCTCCCAGGGGGAAAAACTGTTTTTT; cdr3_aa: CATSRASQGEKLFF; v_call: TRBV15; j_call: TRBJ1-4; d_call: .; clone_size: .
cdr3_nt: TGCGCCAGCAGCTTGTTAGGGGTGACTAGCGGGACCTACGAGCAGTACTTC; cdr3_aa: CASSLLGVTSGTYEQYF; v_call: TRBV5-1; j_call: TRBJ2-7; d_call: TRBD2; clone_size: .
cdr3_nt: TGCGCCAGCAGTCAATGGCGGGGACAGGGGGGGCACGAGCAGTACTTC; cdr3_aa: CASSQWRGQGGHEQYF; v_call: TRBV23-1; j_call: TRBJ2-7; d_call: TRBD1; clone_size: .
cdr3_nt: TGTGCCAGCAGTAAACCGGGACAATATGGTGAAAAACTGTTTTTT; cdr3_aa: CASSKPGQYGEKLFF; v_call: TRBV7-9; j_call: TRBJ1-4; d_call: .; clone_size: .
cdr3_nt: TGTGCCTGGAGTCTGGGAGTAACTAAAGAGCAGTACTTC; cdr3_aa: CAWSLGVTKEQYF; v_call: TRBV30; j_call: TRBJ2-7; d_call: .; clone_size: .
cdr3_nt: TGTGCCAGCAGCTCCCGGGACAGGGGGCCCCACGAGCAGTACTTC; cdr3_aa: CASSSRDRGPHEQYF; v_call: TRBV13; j_call: TRBJ2-7; d_call: TRBD1; clone_size: .
cdr3_nt: TGTGCCAGCAGGAAGGGACAGTTGTTCGGCTACACCTTC; cdr3_aa: CASRKGQLFGYTF; v_call: TRBV7-8; j_call: TRBJ1-2; d_call: TRBD1; clone_size: .
cdr3_nt: TGTGCCTGGAGCCTGGGGCCCGTCCTGGGGGGAAACATTCAGTACTTC; cdr3_aa: CAWSLGPVLGGNIQYF; v_call: TRBV30; j_call: TRBJ2-4; d_call: .; clone_size: .
cdr3_nt: TGTGCCAGCAGTTTTACAGCTTACGAGCAGTACTTC; cdr3_aa: CASSFTAYEQYF; v_call: TRBV12-3/TRBV12-4; j_call: TRBJ2-7; d_call: .; clone_size: .
cdr3_nt: TGTGCCAGCAGCTTGGCAACACATCGCACTGAAGCTTTCTTT; cdr3_aa: CASSLATHRTEAFF; v_call: TRBV5-6; j_call: TRBJ1-1; d_call: .; clone_size: .
cdr3_nt: TGTGCCAGTAGTCGGACAGGGTTGGACGAGCAGTACTTC; cdr3_aa: CASSRTGLDEQYF; v_call: TRBV19; j_call: TRBJ2-7; d_call: TRBD1; clone_size: few
cdr3_nt: TGCGCCAGCAGCCCTGGACTACTCCTTCTTACGGAGCAGTTCTTC; cdr3_aa: CASSPGLLLLTEQFF; v_call: TRBV4-1; j_call: TRBJ2-1; d_call: .; clone_size: .
cdr3_nt: TGTGCCAGCAGCCTCAGGGGGAACACTGAAGCTTTCTTT; cdr3_aa: CASSLRGNTEAFF; v_call: TRBV13; j_call: TRBJ1-1; d_call: .; clone_size: .
cdr3_nt: TGCGCCAGCAGCCAAGGGGAGTACACGAACACTGAAGCTTTCTTT; cdr3_aa: CASSQGEYTNTEAFF; v_call: TRBV4-1; j_call: TRBJ1-1; d_call: .; clone_size: few
cdr3_nt: TGTGCCAGCAGCTTAGCGCCAGGGATTCAGCCCCAGCATTTT; cdr3_aa: CASSLAPGIQPQHF; v_call: TRBV7-8; j_call: TRBJ1-5; d_call: .; clone_size: .
cdr3_nt: TGTGCCAGCAGTGGAGACCAGGGTCTAAGCTTGGAGACCCAGTACTTC; cdr3_aa: CASSGDQGLSLETQYF; v_call: TRBV28; j_call: TRBJ2-5; d_call: .; clone_size: .
cdr3_nt: TGTGCCAGCAGCCAAGGACACCTGGGAAACACCATATATTTT; cdr3_aa: CASSQGHLGNTIYF; v_call: TRBV4-2; j_call: TRBJ1-3; d_call: .; clone_size: .
cdr3_nt: TGTGCCAGCAGCTTATTATGGGGCCGGAACACTGAAGCTTTCTTT; cdr3_aa: CASSLLWGRNTEAFF; v_call: TRBV11-1; j_call: TRBJ1-1; d_call: .; clone_size: .
cdr3_nt: TGTGCCAGCAGTGAGGCGGGTAGCTCCTACGAGCAGTACTTC; cdr3_aa: CASSEAGSSYEQYF; v_call: TRBV2; j_call: TRBJ2-7; d_call: .; clone_size: .